These T cell receptor beta chains were read from a single sample in a study of cytotoxic CD8 clonotypes in ibrutinib-treated CLL. Using immunoSEQ multiplex PCR, the repertoire was profiled, and TCRdb retains in-frame clones only, with some absent. The sample has under 150,000 clones, less than 95% seen once. The starting material was PBMCs, obtained after 12 months of ibrutinib treatment. The receptors were sampled from a human donor with chronic lymphocytic leukemia. The CDR3 runs from the conserved cysteine through the conserved F or W.

13	TRBV6-4	CASSTGENTEAFF
11	TRBV20-1	CSPRSEETQYF
16	TRBV7-3	CASSLGSPSPGNTIYF
17	TRBV4-2	CASSHGSSSGLKETQYF
15	TRBV6-6	CASSWVQGGTDTQYF
15	TRBV6-6	CASSFPTDQSYGYTF
14	TRBV6-6	CASSPPRVEQPQHF
17	TRBV7-9	CASSPDPKIRRGRQQYF
15	TRBV4-3	CASSIRAVGNEKLFF
16	TRBV6-5	CASSSLAGVGYNEQFF
17	TRBV7-8	CASSVGATSLVQETQYF
16	TRBV9	CASSVDPSVETGELFF
11	TRBV7-9	CASSPNYEQYF
15	TRBV28	CASSLLAFQAGELFF
14	TRBV30	CAWKAYWLTGELFF
13	TRBV7-3	CASSLSGSDTQYF
15	TRBV28	CASSLGQLDRYEQYF